This T cell receptor (beta chain) is drawn from a study of control samples from healthy donors and cancer patients. Method: immunoSEQ multiplex PCR; TCRdb's copy keeps in-frame clones and lacks some. The data contain about 190,000 clones, about nine tenths of them singletons. CDR1 and CDR2 from the germline V gene are SGHNT and YYREEE (reference sequence). The CDR3 runs to 16 residues. J was trimmed by 2 bases and V by 7 bases; bases with no gene match: 11. The TCR was taken from a man younger than 40 in good health. The J gene is TRBJ1-4, the V gene TRBV5-4; 7 nucleotides line up with TRBD1. Sequenced sample: blood. The CDR3 DNA sequence: TGTGCCAGCGGAACCTACACAGGGGTGACTAATGAAAAACTGTTTTTT. Translated, it gives CASGTYTGVTNEKLFF.